The rows below give T cell receptor beta chains drawn from one sample of a study of blood T cell repertoires in COVID-19. Assay: immunoSEQ multiplex PCR; the TCRdb copy retains only in-frame clones and omits some. The table shows 200,000 to 250,000 clones, with roughly 79% occurring only once. Sequenced input: peripheral blood. All receptors come from a woman of 80 years or more with acute or convalescent COVID-19. CDR3s leave out the opening cysteine and the closing phenylalanine or tryptophan. A D gene is named only where the DNA matches it firmly. Expanded clones are given a class, and other clones once, few, many or no size at all.

J | size | V | D | CDR3
TRBJ1-1 | NA | TRBV2 | TRBD1 | ASSVAGGTTEAF
TRBJ1-4 | NA | TRBV9 | TRBD1 | ASSGRTGGGEKLF
TRBJ1-1 | NA | TRBV29-1 | NA | SVDLQGWNTEAF
TRBJ2-7 | NA | TRBV6-5 | NA | ASREAGLREQY
TRBJ2-2 | NA | TRBV24-1 | TRBD2 | ATSDTGGSSTGELF
TRBJ2-7 | NA | TRBV19 | NA | ASSKTKAGPYEQY
TRBJ1-2 | NA | TRBV7-2 | NA | ASNLQGYGYT
TRBJ2-3 | NA | TRBV2 | NA | ASSPRRDTQY
TRBJ2-7 | NA | TRBV2 | TRBD1 | ASRETGGGYEQY
TRBJ1-1 | NA | TRBV10-2 | NA | ASSDRANTEAF
TRBJ2-1 | few | TRBV7-2 | NA | ASSLVKGVGNEQF
TRBJ2-7 | NA | TRBV6-5 | TRBD1 | ASSYRGQGFDEQY
TRBJ1-6 | NA | TRBV18 | NA | ASSPDRSNSPLH
TRBJ2-7 | once | TRBV7-2 | NA | ASSPSYIHEQY
TRBJ2-3 | few | TRBV28 | NA | ASSLGGTDTQY
TRBJ2-7 | NA | TRBV4-3 | TRBD1 | ASSQDRAGGNEQY
TRBJ2-5 | NA | TRBV9 | NA | ASSPLGGVETQY
TRBJ2-5 | NA | TRBV6-2/TRBV6-3 | TRBD1 | ASSYSTGRKETQY
TRBJ1-6 | NA | TRBV15 | NA | ATSRDPPTAYNSPLH
TRBJ2-7 | once | TRBV3-1/TRBV3-2 | TRBD1 | ASSQDMGQGSYEQY